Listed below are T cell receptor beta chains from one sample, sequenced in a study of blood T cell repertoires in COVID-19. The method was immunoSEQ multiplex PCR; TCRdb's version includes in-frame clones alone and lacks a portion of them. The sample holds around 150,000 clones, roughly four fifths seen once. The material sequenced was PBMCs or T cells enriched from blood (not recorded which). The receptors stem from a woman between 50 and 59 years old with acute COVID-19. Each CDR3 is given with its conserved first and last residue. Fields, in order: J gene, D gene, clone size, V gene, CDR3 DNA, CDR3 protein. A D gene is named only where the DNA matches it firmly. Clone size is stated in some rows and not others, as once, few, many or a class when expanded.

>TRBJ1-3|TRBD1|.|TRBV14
TGTGCCAGCAGCTCGACTCACCGGGACAGGGGTCTCGGAAACACCATATATTTT
CASSSTHRDRGLGNTIYF
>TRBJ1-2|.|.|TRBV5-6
TGTGCCAGCAGCTTGGCCGTGTCAGGGCTTAACTATGGCTACACCTTC
CASSLAVSGLNYGYTF
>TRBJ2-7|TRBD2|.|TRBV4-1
TGCGCCAGCAGCTTGATAGCGGGAGCGGCCTACGAGCAGTACTTC
CASSLIAGAAYEQYF
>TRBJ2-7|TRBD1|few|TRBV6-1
TGTGCCAGCAGTGAAAAGAGGACAGGGAGCGAGCAGTACTTC
CASSEKRTGSEQYF
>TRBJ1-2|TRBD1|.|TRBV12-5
TGTGCTAGTGGTTTGGTTTTGGGGACAGTATCTAACTATGGCTACACCTTC
CASGLVLGTVSNYGYTF
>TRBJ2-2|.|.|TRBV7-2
TGTGCCAGCAGCTGGGGGGGCAACACCGGGGAGCTGTTTTTT
CASSWGGNTGELFF
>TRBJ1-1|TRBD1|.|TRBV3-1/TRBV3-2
TGTGCCAGCAGCCGATGGGACAGGGTCAACACTGAAGCTTTCTTT
CASSRWDRVNTEAFF
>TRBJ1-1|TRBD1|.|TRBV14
TGTGCCAGCAGCCAAGACGGGACAGGGGCGACAGCTTTCTTT
CASSQDGTGATAFF
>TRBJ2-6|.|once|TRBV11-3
TGTGCCAGCAGCTACGACGGAGCTGGGGGGGCCAACGTCCTGACTTTC
CASSYDGAGGANVLTF
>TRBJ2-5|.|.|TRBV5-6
TGTGCCAGCAGCTTGGGGGCCCAAGAGACCCAGTACTTC
CASSLGAQETQYF
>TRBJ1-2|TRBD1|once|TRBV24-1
TGTGCCACCAGTGACCCACAGGGGAAGGACTATGGCTACACCTTC
CATSDPQGKDYGYTF